Included here is one TCR beta chain sequence, with context. Its antigen specificity is not known. Per-nucleotide qualities are absent, and no much larger clonotype sits a single base away. This entry comes from a study of shared clonotypes between healthy human individuals (dated by TCRdb to 2018 to 2021). Broadly, across the study: A few men and two women, aged 18 to 49 years, made up the cohort. Per donor, three plates each were used for CD4 naive and CD4 memory, two for CD8 naive, and one for CD8 memory. To estimate repertoire size and how much clonotype sharing occurs between individuals, the study deeply sequenced the blood TCR repertoires of roughly 5 healthy adults. Different laboratories and diverse techniques were used to prepare libraries and sequence TCR repertoires, to increase sequencing depth and limit assay-specific biases. Each donor's leukapheresis produced roughly between roughly 0.9 and 9 billion PBMCs. The paper as a whole reports these results and caveats: Higher generation probabilities were observed for clonotypes shared by all four sorted-subset donors than for non-shared clonotypes. Sampling was restricted to blood, and TCR repertoires in tissue are likely to differ from TCR repertoires in blood. About 5% of naive CD4, 3.5% of naive CD8, around 2.3% of memory CD4, and roughly 0.4% of memory CD8 clonotypes were shared across several donors. Pairwise subsampling led to the expectation that sequencing depth would affect the degree of clonotype sharing among donors. Estimated clonotype richness was generally larger for naive than for memory subsets. Because the study included only a small number of donors, the genetic and exposure-history diversity represented was limited. Rarefaction of sorted-subset datasets indicated incomplete sequencing despite the large sequencing depth.

TCR CDR3 regions were amplified from genomic DNA by multiplex PCR using the deep immunoSEQ assay. Genomic DNA extracted from each cell subset was distributed evenly over all wells of several immunoSEQ 96-well plates, and each plate served as one replicate. For sorted subsets, approximately 210 ng genomic DNA, equal to tens of thousands of T cell genomes, was loaded into each replicate PCR. Purified libraries were quantified with a Qubit 3.0 fluorometer, sized on a Bioanalyzer 2100, and re-quantified with the KAPA Library Quantification kit. Every immunoSEQ 96-well plate was sequenced on a separate single-read 150-cycle Illumina NextSeq 550 flow cell. In the authors' own workflow: The immunoSEQ output contained only junctional sequences without quality scores, so filtering could not match that applied to full-length reads. Sequences were annotated with PyIR, a Python wrapper for IgBLAST v1.9, using IMGT germline references to assign V/J genes and CDR3. Reads with weak V/J assignments (E-value above 1e-6), missing CDR3, stop codons, out-of-frame junctions, or ambiguous translated residues were removed. V3J clonotypes were defined as sequences sharing an identical inferred V gene, J gene, and CDR3 amino acid sequence. To compute the percentage overlap between repertoires, the number of shared unique clonotypes was divided by the size of the smaller repertoire. Repertoire richness was assessed with RTK rarefaction, the Chao1 estimator, and Recon v2.1 estimates of unobserved clonotypes. For all TCRbeta clonotypes obtained by the gDNA method from a few donors, generation probabilities were computed with OLGA. Drawn from immuneACCESS, this table holds only the in-frame rearrangements with V and J called that TCRdb kept. Clones are partly lost; checked studies trace under half to an unresolved V gene and leave the rest unexplained. V, J and clone size reflect that table, while D and trimming were determined from the DNA. A total of some 1,600,000 clones appear in this sample, around 98% of them only once. Of the sample, approximately 0.44% falls within the top ten clones.

The CDR3 spans 16 residues, from the cysteine through the phenylalanine. The read is trimmed to its CDR3 DNA, 48 bases read in frame from base 1. Deletion took 2 bases off V and 3 bases off J, with a span of 14 bases between the germline ends. From the germline V gene, CDR1 is SNHLY and CDR2 is FYNNEI. Donors were healthy HIV-negative adults with no recently reported acute infections or vaccinations. Every donor was a Caucasian adult living in Nashville, Tennessee, USA. CD4+ T cells were enriched through magnetic negative selection, after which naive cells were positively selected on CD45RA and the remaining negative fraction served as the memory subset. Blood was collected by leukapheresis, and PBMCs were isolated by Ficoll-Histopaque density gradient centrifugation and then cryopreserved in liquid nitrogen vapor phase. Purity and quantity of every magnetically sorted T cell population were checked by analytical flow cytometry. Each sorted fraction had its genomic DNA isolated and then quantified by UV absorbance on a Nanodrop 2000c.

The receptor comes from a man younger than 40 in good health. The sample was naive CD4+ T cells sorted from blood. The label giving this sample's cell subset or site can be read as: CD45RA+ positively selected. The rearranged chain carries TRBV2 and TRBJ2-1; 6 matching bases give a weak D call of TRBD2. The sequenced DNA is TGTGCCAGCAGTGAATCCCGGGGTAGCGGCTACAATGAGCAGTTCTTC. The translation is CASSESRGSGYNEQFF.